Below, 27 T cell receptor beta chains from the same sample are listed, as sequenced in a study of T-cell reconstitution after alpha-beta-depleted transplantation in children (dated by TCRdb to the mid-2010s). Their antigens are not known. This specimen's treatment or condition label, interpreted: allogeneic hematopoietic cell transplantation with graft depleted of TCRalphabeta T cells and CD19 B cells. Preparation of the library involved PCR. Sequencing instrument: Illumina HiSeq 2500. TCR library preparation used molecular barcoding, with unique molecular identifiers applied to normalize quantification of the TCRbeta repertoire. TCRdb reprocessing: public reads trimmed at Q25 with fastp, clones called with MiXCR, in-frame beta chains kept. All rows with the same CDR3 protein become a single entry with the most common DNA and genes. Recorded for this sample are about 300,000 distinct CDR3 sequences; almost 8% of them occurred a single time. In total, the top ten clones hold approximately 9% of the sample.

Overall study outcomes, separate from this receptor: The frequencies of hyperexpanded clones fell over the following months, and after one year, T-cell counts and TCRbeta diversity were mostly attributed to newly produced T cells.

The material was peripheral blood, obtained 360 days after TCRalphabeta/CD19-depleted stem cell transplant. Every receptor here comes from a female patient aged 2-10 years who had a stem cell transplant for Fanconi anemia, so the T cells may come from the graft donor.

This clonotype was detected a few times. The CDR3 DNA reads as TGTGCCAGCAAAGGGTCTAGCGGGGCTGAGACCCAGTACTTC. Its translation: CASKGSSGAETQYF. The chain carries TRBV6-2 or TRBV6-3 and TRBJ2-5, with 9 bases that match TRBD2. The CDR3 contains 14 residues. From germline, CDR1 is MNHEY and CDR2 SVGEGT. V shed 7 bases and J 5 bases; nucleotides not matched to a gene: 8.

This sequence joins TRBV2 and TRBJ2-4; 7 bases are shared with TRBD1. This CDR3 has 17 amino acids. V gave up 7 bases and J gave up 0 bases; unmatched junction bases: 12. Germline-derived CDR1 and CDR2 are SNHLY and FYNNEI. This chain's CDR3 is CASMEWTGDLAKNIQYF. The CDR3 DNA sequence: TGTGCCAGCATGGAATGGACAGGCGATCTAGCCAAAAACATTCAGTACTTC.

This clonotype was counted only a few times. The rearrangement links TRBV28 to TRBJ1-2, with 8 bases identical to TRBD1. CDR3 length: 13 residues. Germline CDR1 is MDHEN and CDR2 is SYDVKM. V gave up 6 bases and J gave up 8 bases; unmatched junction bases: 8. The CDR3: CASSYAGGGGYTF. The DNA for the CDR3 is TGTGCCAGCAGCTACGCAGGGGGCGGAGGCTACACCTTC.

This clonotype has more than one count but fewer than ten. The chain employs TRBV18 and TRBJ2-3; tentative D call: TRBD2 (5 bases). Trimming removed 5 bases at V and 4 bases at J, with 16 bases between. The CDR3 totals 15 residues. Germline CDR1 and CDR2: KGHSH and LQKENI. The CDR3 region is CASSKTQTTADTQYF. The CDR3 DNA is TGTGCCAGCTCAAAGACTCAGACTACGGCAGATACGCAGTATTTT.

The rearrangement uses TRBV25-1 and TRBJ2-7, with 8 bases aligning to TRBD2. Per the germline V gene, CDR1 is MGHDK and CDR2 is SYGVNS. The ends lost 6 bases at V and 1 base at J; junction bases unmatched: 2. This CDR3 has 13 amino acids. CDR3 region: CASSQRGSYEQYV. CDR3 DNA sequence: TGTGCCAGCAGCCAGCGGGGGTCCTACGAGCAGTACGTC.

The table lists this clonotype with many counts. CDR3 bases: TGTGCCAGCAGAGCCAACACAGATACGCAGTATTTT. Protein product: CASRANTDTQYF. The chain has TRBV9 and TRBJ2-3; no firm D call. From germline, CDR1 is SGDLS and CDR2 YYNGEE. Trimming shortened V by 5 bases and J by 2 bases, and 6 bases separated the two germline ends. The CDR3 sequence is 12 residues long.

This clonotype was recorded at least ten times. This chain uses TRBV20-1 with TRBJ2-7, with 8 bases identical to TRBD1. The V and J ends lost 5 bases and 4 bases, in that order; junction bases with no gene match: 10. Per the germline V gene, CDR1 is DFQATT and CDR2 is SNEGSKA (reference sequence). The CDR3 has 14 residues. CDR3 region: CSAHSGGAGYEQYF. CDR3 bases: TGCAGTGCTCATTCAGGGGGCGCGGGGTACGAGCAGTACTTC.

This chain connects TRBV2 to TRBJ2-1; D call uncertain. Germline V gene sequence: CDR1 SNHLY, CDR2 FYNNEI. The V gene lost 0 bases and the J gene lost 4 bases, with 10 bases spanning the gap. This CDR3 is built from 15 residues. The CDR3 region has the DNA TGTGCCAGCAGTGAAGCGGGAATTTCGTACAATGAGCAGTTCTTC. As protein: CASSEAGISYNEQFF.

This clonotype was found a few times. V gene TRBV5-1 combines with J gene TRBJ1-4; TRBD1 matches at 9 bases. J lost 9 bases, V lost 4 bases, and 7 bases had no gene match. The CDR3 loop spans 14 amino acids. CDR1 is SGHRS, CDR2 YFSETQ, per germline. In DNA, the CDR3 is TGCGCCAGCAGCATGATGGACAGGGGCCAAAAACTGTTTTTT. Residues: CASSMMDRGQKLFF. The full variable domain, completed using reference TRBV5-1 and TRBJ1-4, is KAGVTQTPRYLIKTRGQQVTLSCSPISGHRSVSWYQQTPGQGLQFLFEYFSETQRNKGNFPGRFSGRQFSNSRSEMNVSTLELGDSALYLCASSMMDRGQKLFFGSGTQLSVL.

This clonotype was recorded many times. This chain joins TRBV12-3 or TRBV12-4 and TRBJ2-7; D remains unclear. Trimming pared 6 bases from V and 2 bases from J, leaving 8 bases between. The CDR3 totals 12 residues. This chain's CDR3 is CASSTLTYEQYF. CDR3 nucleotides: TGTGCCAGCAGCACCCTGACCTACGAGCAGTACTTC.

V is TRBV6-6 and J is TRBJ2-7; TRBD2 might be the D (7 bases). Trimming shortened V by 10 bases and J by 3 bases, and 13 bases separated the two germline ends. This CDR3 comprises 12 residues. From germline, CDR1 is MNHNY and CDR2 SVGAGI (reference sequence). For the CDR3, the DNA is TGTGCCACAAGGGGGGGGAACTACGAGCAGTACTTC. Its protein product is CATRGGNYEQYF.

This clonotype was recorded a few times. The chain joins TRBV6-2 or TRBV6-3 to TRBJ1-6; TRBD1 matches 9 bases. The length of the CDR3 is 17 residues. J lost 10 bases, V lost 2 bases, and 12 bases had no gene match. Germline values: CDR1 MNHEY, CDR2 SVGEGT. The CDR3 loop is CASSYKGQGLLRSPLHF. The CDR3 DNA sequence: TGTGCCAGCAGTTACAAGGGACAGGGCTTGTTGCGATCACCCCTCCACTTT.

This clonotype was observed a few times. V and J are TRBV6-1 and TRBJ2-1; 11 bases map to TRBD2. V shed 7 bases and J 0 bases; nucleotides not matched to a gene: 8. The germline gives CDR1 MNHNS, CDR2 SASEGT. The CDR3 covers 17 residues. The CDR3 reads CASKPGLAESSYNEQFF. DNA for the CDR3: TGTGCCAGCAAACCGGGACTAGCGGAAAGCTCCTACAATGAGCAGTTCTTC.

This chain connects TRBV7-8 to TRBJ2-7; unclear D gene. From germline, CDR1 is SGHVS and CDR2 FQNEAQ. With 1 base removed from V and 3 bases from J, the gap between germline ends came to 10 bases. The CDR3 extends over 14 amino acids. The CDR3 coding sequence is TGTGCCAGCAGCTTAGGAGGAGCCTTCTACGAGCAGTACTTC. This codes for CASSLGGAFYEQYF.

This clonotype was recorded at least ten times. The CDR3: CASSLTGDGYTF. As DNA, the CDR3 is TGTGCCAGCAGCCTAACAGGGGATGGCTACACCTTC. The V gene is TRBV9, the J gene TRBJ1-2; TRBD1 agrees at 7 bases. After removal of 4 bases from V and 6 bases from J, the junction contained 3 bases not matched to a gene. Per germline, CDR1 SGDLS and CDR2 YYNGEE. CDR3 size: 12 residues. Combining the CDR3 with reference TRBV9 and TRBJ1-2 gives the whole variable domain DSGVTQTPKHLITATGQRVTLRCSPRSGDLSVYWYQQSLDQGLQFLIQYYNGEERAKGNILERFSAQQFPDLHSELNLSSLELGDSALYFCASSLTGDGYTFGSGTRLTVV.

The rearrangement links TRBV5-1 to TRBJ2-1, with D perhaps matching TRBD1 or TRBD2 (6 bases each). Trimming stripped 3 bases from V and 9 bases from J, with 25 bases between. The germline CDR1 and CDR2 sequences are SGHRS and YFSETQ. The CDR3 is 17 residues long. The CDR3 nucleotides read TGCGCCAGCAGCTCGGGGTTTGGGACCCTAGGGGGAGGTGAGCAGTTCTTC. It encodes CASSSGFGTLGGGEQFF.

This clonotype was picked up a small number of times. This sequence joins TRBV28 and TRBJ2-1; 12 bases agree with TRBD2. Per the germline V gene, CDR1 is MDHEN and CDR2 is SYDVKM. Trimming cost V 3 bases and J 12 bases; bases outside gene matches: 9. This CDR3 is built from 15 residues. Here the CDR3 reads CASSFVGLAGLLQFF. As DNA, the CDR3 is TGTGCCAGCAGTTTCGTGGGACTAGCGGGCCTACTGCAGTTCTTC.

This clonotype was counted at least ten times. The rearrangement uses TRBV29-1 and TRBJ2-1; D unresolved. The CDR3 runs to 13 residues. V was clipped by 5 bases and J by 6 bases, with 14 bases between them. Germline-derived CDR1 and CDR2 are SQVTM and ANQGSEA. The CDR3 bases are TGCAGCGTTAAGGGCCTACTCACCAATGAGCAGTTCTTC. Protein sequence: CSVKGLLTNEQFF.

This clonotype has a count of ten or more. The J gene is TRBJ2-5, the V gene TRBV6-1; no firm D call. Germline V gene data show CDR1 as MNHNS and CDR2 as SASEGT. The CDR3 has 10 residues. The V gene lost 6 bases and the J gene lost 7 bases, with 6 bases spanning the gap. Here the CDR3 reads CASRLGTQYF. The CDR3 DNA reads as TGTGCCAGCAGATTGGGGACCCAGTACTTC.

The gene calls are TRBV24-1 and TRBJ1-1; D gene unclear. V was pared by 12 bases and J by 1 base, with 14 bases between. The CDR3 spans 13 residues. The germline gives CDR1 KGHDR, CDR2 SFDVKD. The CDR3 sequence: CAVRKGSNTEAFF. The CDR3 DNA reads TGTGCCGTCCGAAAGGGTTCGAACACTGAAGCTTTCTTT.

To note about this clonotype: This could be a read error, since a much larger clone is one nucleotide away. The final CDR3 position lacks the conserved phenylalanine or tryptophan, pointing to a likely read error. The V gene is TRBV5-1, the J gene TRBJ1-1, with 7 bases aligning to TRBD1. Germline CDR1 SGHRS, CDR2 YFSETQ. CDR3 size: 14 residues. V lost 5 bases, J lost 4 bases, and 8 bases stayed unmatched. This chain's CDR3 is CASRPGTDPTEAFY. The DNA for the CDR3 is TGCGCCAGCAGACCCGGGACAGACCCCACTGAAGCTTTCTAT.

This clonotype has more than one count but fewer than ten. V and J are TRBV7-2 and TRBJ1-2, with TRBD1 as a possible D gene (6 bases). Germline V gene sequence: CDR1 SGHTA, CDR2 FQGNSA. V was pared by 2 bases and J by 4 bases, with 14 bases between. The CDR3 length is 15 residues. CDR3 protein: CASSLRIGGLYGYTF. DNA of the CDR3: TGTGCCAGCAGCTTACGGATAGGGGGGCTCTATGGCTACACCTTC.

In this sample, this clonotype turned up a few times. This rearrangement joins TRBV4-3 to TRBJ2-7; D not certain. Germline-derived CDR1 and CDR2 are LGHNA and YSLEER. This CDR3 comprises 14 residues. V dropped 1 base and J dropped 2 bases, with 9 bases sitting between them. As DNA, the CDR3 is TGCGCCAGCAGCCAAGCGGCAGGAGCCTACGAGCAGTACTTC. Residues: CASSQAAGAYEQYF.

The chain is built from TRBV11-1 and TRBJ2-2; 7 bases are shared with TRBD2. V was pared by 5 bases and J by 3 bases, with 15 bases of the junction left unmatched. CDR1 SGHAT and CDR2 FQDESV come from the germline V gene (reference sequence). The CDR3 spans 18 residues. CDR3 residues: CASSQPGWRERDTGELFF. The CDR3 DNA follows: TGTGCCAGCAGCCAACCCGGGTGGCGGGAGAGGGACACCGGGGAGCTGTTTTTT.

This clonotype was detected a few times. This rearrangement joins TRBV21-1 to TRBJ2-2; TRBD1 is taken as the D call from the table, unchecked against the DNA. TRBV21-1 is a recognized pseudogene. The CDR3 sequence is 18 residues long. CDR3 residues: CASSNSPGAQLRTGELFF. In DNA form, the CDR3 reads TGTGCCAGCAGCAATTCCCCAGGGGCCCAATTGAGGACCGGGGAGCTGTTTTTT.

Remarks on this clonotype: A much larger clonotype is one base distant, so this may be a read error. The chain is built from TRBV4-2 and TRBJ2-7, with 14 bases lining up with TRBD2. The V gene end was trimmed by 1 base and the J gene end by 4 bases; junction bases not matched to a gene: 3. The germline V gene has CDR1 LGHNA and CDR2 YNFKEQ. The CDR3 is 16 amino acids. The CDR3 DNA reads TGTGCCAGCAGCCAAGTGGGGACTAGCGGGAGATACGAGCAGTACTTC. This encodes CASSQVGTSGRYEQYF.

This clonotype came up a few times. J is TRBJ2-2 and V is TRBV6-1, with TRBD2 identical over 10 bases. Germline loops: CDR1 MNHNS, CDR2 SASEGT. Unmatched junction bases numbered 4, after V lost 1 base and J lost 8 bases. This CDR3 is built from 15 residues. The CDR3 DNA reads as TGTGCCAGCAGTGAAGGGGGACTAGCGAAGGGGGAGCTGTTTTTT. This encodes CASSEGGLAKGELFF.